The clone carrying this T cell receptor beta chain turned up a few times. This entry is derived from a study of blood T cell repertoires in COVID-19. Study information: The study drew acute and convalescent COVID-19 samples from the United States, Italy and Spain. From T cells, B-cell-depleted T cells, or PBMCs came the material, which was cDNA or gDNA.

Original processing notes: Amplification of reference gene primers was used by the study to estimate nucleated cell counts. Produced via immunoSEQ multiplex PCR; TCRdb's table is partial and in-frame only. Clone size and V and J calls were adopted from that table, with D and trimming inferred from the DNA. This sample yields about 130,000 clones, of which under 90% are seen a single time; 9.5% to 15% belongs to the top ten. Deletions cut 0 bases from V and 3 bases from J, with 20 bases between. This CDR3 is built from 18 residues. Per the germline V gene, CDR1 is SEHNR and CDR2 is FQNEAQ (reference sequence).

The material sequenced was peripheral blood. The receptor's source is an older woman with acute or convalescent COVID-19. The chain has TRBV7-9 and TRBJ1-1; a possible D gene is TRBD1 (5 bases). CDR3 region: CASSLADGRASSDTEAFF. The CDR3 nucleotides read TGTGCCAGCAGCTTAGCGGATGGCAGGGCAAGTTCTGACACTGAAGCTTTCTTT.